This T cell receptor beta chain was documented in a study of identical twins. This CDR3 is built from 13 residues. Germline-derived CDR1 and CDR2 are SGHAT and FQNNGV. With 6 bases removed from V and 7 bases from J, the gap between germline ends came to 12 bases. TCRdb redid the calling of the 5' RACE reads with MiXCR, one entry per CDR3 protein. The sample includes about 470,000 distinct CDR3 sequences, 20% to 30% of them seen just once. Separately, the same data were catalogued under a study of T cells expressing NK-cell markers. Turning to that study: Most of the eight sequenced donors tested HCMV-seropositive; one tested seronegative. Of CD8+ T cells, 1.0-7.0% belonged to dominant NKG2C+ clonotypes in several donors. The CD3+CD56-NKG2C+ fraction of a handful of donors was also led by these clonotypes.

Material: CD4+ T cells sorted from blood. The chain links TRBV11-2 to TRBJ2-2, with D perhaps TRBD2 (6 bases). The receptor was isolated from a woman aged 18-29 years in good health. CDR3 coding DNA: TGTGCCAGCAGGTCGACTAGTCTCGGGGAGCTGTTTTTT. It encodes CASRSTSLGELFF.